This T cell receptor (beta chain) was sequenced in a study of blood T cell repertoires in COVID-19. The overall study: The United States, Italy and Spain supplied acute and convalescent COVID-19 samples. T cells, B-cell-depleted T cells, or PBMCs supplied cDNA or gDNA.

Original processing methods: Estimation of nucleated cell counts relied on the amplification of reference gene primers. Using immunoSEQ multiplex PCR, the repertoire was profiled, and TCRdb retains in-frame clones only, with some absent. D and trimming come from the DNA, and the V and J calls and clone size come from that table. This table has about 75,000 clones, 75% to 85% appearing once. The material sequenced was peripheral blood. This sequence originates from a woman of 80 years or more with active or convalescent COVID-19.

CDR3 nucleotide sequence: TGTGCCAGCAGCATTACAGGGGAACGCTACACCTTC. Translation gives CASSITGERYTF. The gene calls are TRBV7-9 and TRBJ1-2; 7 positions agree with TRBD1. Germline CDR1 is SEHNR and CDR2 is FQNEAQ (reference sequence). V gave up 5 bases and J gave up 9 bases; unmatched junction bases: 6. The CDR3 runs to 12 residues.